This entry lists 15 T cell receptor beta chains sequenced from one sample in a study of blood T cells in healthy people across ages. Next came a second PCR, run for roughly 6 to 11 cycles, which used a sample-barcoded 5' primer along with a J-beta primer mix. One entry per CDR3 protein, called by TCRdb with MiXCR from the 5' RACE reads. The table shows some 930,000 distinct CDR3 sequences, with 25% to 35% occurring only once. The sample also formed part of further work on T cells of mothers and their children.

Material for sequencing was blood. The receptors here all came from a woman in her thirties or forties in good health.

Comments on this clonotype: This may come from a read error, since a much larger clone is one base off. The CDR3 loop reads CASILAGAADTQYF. As DNA, the CDR3 is TGTGCCAGCATCTTAGCGGGGGCTGCAGATACGCAGTATTTT. The rearrangement uses TRBV12-3 or TRBV12-4 and TRBJ2-3; 9 nucleotides match TRBD2. The CDR3 is 14 residues long. V shed 7 bases and J 4 bases; nucleotides not matched to a gene: 6.

This clonotype was found many times. Relative to the germline gene, one junction end is altered; a read error may explain this. The CDR3 protein is CASSLQGLQETQYF. The CDR3 region has the DNA TGTGCTAGCAGCTTACAGGGTCTCCAAGAGACCCAGTACTTC. This chain uses TRBV7-7 with TRBJ2-5; possible D gene TRBD1, 6 bases. CDR1 SSHAT and CDR2 FNYEAQ come from the germline V gene (reference sequence). The CDR3 has 14 amino acids.

This clonotype has at least ten counts. The rearrangement links TRBV7-3 to TRBJ1-1; D remains unclear. This CDR3 is 13 amino acids long. From germline, CDR1 is SGHTA and CDR2 FQGTGA. Trimming cost V 5 bases and J 7 bases, with 14 bases left between them. This CDR3 is CASSIGQKDEAFF. CDR3 bases: TGTGCCAGCAGCATAGGGCAGAAGGATGAAGCTTTCTTT.

The chain is built from TRBV9 and TRBJ2-7, with TRBD2 as a possible D gene (5 bases). With 3 bases removed from V and 2 bases from J, the gap between germline ends came to 15 bases. The CDR3 has 15 amino acids. From germline, CDR1 is SGDLS and CDR2 YYNGEE. This CDR3 reads CASSALDGGTYEQYF. The CDR3 bases are TGTGCCAGCAGCGCACTGGACGGAGGAACCTACGAGCAGTACTTC.

This clonotype was counted ten times or more. The chain links TRBV4-3 to TRBJ2-3, with D perhaps TRBD1 or TRBD2 (5 bases each). CDR3 length: 15 residues. The germline V and J ends were trimmed by 0 bases and 6 bases, with 13 bases remaining between them. Germline V CDR1 and CDR2: LGHNA, YSLEER. This CDR3 is CASSQDTGREDTQYF. The CDR3 DNA reads TGCGCCAGCAGCCAAGACACGGGGCGAGAGGATACGCAGTATTTT.

This clonotype was detected only a few times. The chain uses TRBV7-9 and TRBJ2-3; D is ambiguous. Trimming took 5 bases from V and 8 from J, leaving 8 bases between them. The CDR3 contains 11 residues. Per germline, CDR1 SEHNR and CDR2 FQNEAQ (reference sequence). The DNA for the CDR3 is TGTGCCAGCAGCGCTGAAAGTACGCAGTATTTT. Its translation is CASSAESTQYF.

This clonotype occurred many times. The chain uses TRBV29-1 and TRBJ2-7; tentatively, D is TRBD1 or TRBD2 (5 bases each). Germline V gene lookup returns CDR1 SQVTM and CDR2 ANQGSEA. V lost 2 bases to trimming and J lost 7 bases, with 12 bases between them. The length of the CDR3 is 12 residues. The CDR3 here is CSVEPGRDEQYF. The CDR3 nucleotides are TGCAGCGTTGAACCAGGGAGAGATGAGCAGTACTTC.

The rearrangement joins TRBV5-6 to TRBJ1-2; D is undetermined. Germline CDR1 SGHDT, CDR2 YYEEEE. The CDR3 is 13 residues long. Trimming pared 0 bases from V and 8 bases from J, leaving 11 bases between. CDR3 residues: CASSLEPTLGYTF. The CDR3 nucleotides are TGTGCCAGCAGCTTGGAACCTACCTTGGGCTACACCTTC.

This clonotype was recorded at least ten times. The chain links TRBV4-3 to TRBJ2-5; 11 bases are a match to TRBD2. The junction had 18 bases not matched to a gene; V was cut back by 2 bases and J by 4 bases. The germline V gene encodes CDR1 LGHNA and CDR2 YSLEER. The CDR3 runs to 20 residues. The chain's CDR3 is CASSQRLRLGLAALRETQYF. CDR3 sequence (DNA): TGCGCCAGCAGCCAAAGGCTACGTCTGGGACTAGCGGCCCTTAGAGAGACCCAGTACTTC.

The sample holds a few counts of this clonotype. The rearrangement uses TRBV27 and TRBJ1-2; 9 bases are shared with TRBD1. V was pared by 8 bases and J by 8 bases, with 6 bases of the junction left unmatched. Germline V gene lookup returns CDR1 MNHEY and CDR2 SMNVEV (reference sequence). The CDR3 consists of 12 residues. CDR3 in amino acids: CASRDRVFGYTF. The CDR3 coding sequence is TGTGCCAGCCGGGACAGGGTTTTCGGCTACACCTTC.

This clonotype was observed once. The chain combines TRBV2 with TRBJ1-1, with D unclear. CDR3 length: 16 amino acids. Germline loops: CDR1 SNHLY, CDR2 FYNNEI. The germline V and J ends were trimmed by 6 bases and 1 base, with 18 bases remaining between them. The CDR3 protein is CASRRPSQPTNTEAFF. The CDR3 DNA reads TGTGCCAGCAGGAGACCCTCACAGCCGACGAACACTGAAGCTTTCTTT.

The gene calls are TRBV30 and TRBJ2-1; a possible D gene is TRBD1 (6 bases). Trimming removed 1 base from V and 15 bases from J, with 13 bases in between. Germline CDR1 and CDR2: GTSNPN and SVGIG (reference sequence). This CDR3 has 11 amino acids. This CDR3 reads CAWSEGQGPFF. DNA for the CDR3: TGTGCCTGGAGTGAAGGGCAGGGGCCGTTCTTC.

The chain combines TRBV20-1 with TRBJ2-1; the match to TRBD2 covers 7 bases. The V gene end was trimmed by 5 bases and the J gene end by 10 bases; junction bases not matched to a gene: 14. The CDR3 is 14 residues long. Germline CDR1 DFQATT, CDR2 SNEGSKA (reference sequence). CDR3 sequence: CSAPRGTTSYEQFF. The CDR3 coding sequence is TGCAGTGCTCCTCGAGGGACTACATCCTACGAGCAGTTCTTC.

This clonotype was detected ten times or more. The genes are TRBV9 and TRBJ2-6, with 7 positions matching TRBD1. CDR3 length: 17 amino acids. V was pared by 0 bases and J by 0 bases, with 3 bases of the junction left unmatched. Germline V gene lookup returns CDR1 SGDLS and CDR2 YYNGEE. The CDR3: CASSVAGGSSGANVLTF. The DNA of the CDR3 is TGTGCCAGCAGCGTAGCAGGGGGAAGCTCTGGGGCCAACGTCCTGACTTTC.

The rearrangement uses TRBV4-1 and TRBJ1-1, with D possibly being TRBD1 (5 bases). V was clipped by 3 bases and J by 1 base, with 21 bases between them. The germline V gene has CDR1 MGHRA and CDR2 YSYEKL. The CDR3 sequence is 18 residues long. The CDR3 DNA sequence: TGCGCCAGCAGCCAGGCGATTCGGGGCAGGACTTCGAACACTGAAGCTTTCTTT. Protein sequence: CASSQAIRGRTSNTEAFF.